Presented here are 20 T cell receptor beta chains from one specimen sequenced in a study of cytomegalovirus exposure and HLA in healthy donors. In the PCR, 60 Vbeta and 13 Jbeta primers were used. Profiling relied on immunoSEQ multiplex PCR, and the TCRdb table lists in-frame clones only, not all of them. The table has approximately 180,000 clones, approximately 11% seen once. The sequenced material came from PBMCs. Receptors were obtained from a man aged 45 to 65 in good health and CMV-seropositive.

There are a few counts of this clone. This chain connects TRBV5-6 to TRBJ2-1; D possibly corresponds to TRBD2 (7 bases). V lost 1 base to trimming and J lost 2 bases, with 10 bases between them. The CDR3 loop spans 15 amino acids. Germline V gene data show CDR1 as SGHDT and CDR2 as YYEEEE. CDR3 DNA sequence: TGTGCCAGCAGCTTGTGGGGGGGCCCCTACAATGAGCAGTTCTTC. Protein sequence: CASSLWGGPYNEQFF.

This clone came up a few times. The CDR3 region is CASSPSGRGTEAFF. For the CDR3, the DNA is TGTGCCAGCTCACCATCGGGGAGGGGCACTGAAGCTTTCTTT. V is TRBV18 and J is TRBJ1-1; maybe TRBD1 (5 bases). V was shortened by 2 bases and J by 4 bases, with 11 bases between the two germline ends. Looked up from germline, CDR1 is KGHSH and CDR2 is LQKENI. The CDR3 runs to 14 residues.

The chain is built from TRBV19 and TRBJ2-7; D may be TRBD2 (6 bases). The V end was cut by 6 bases, the J end by 1 base, with 16 bases between. CDR1 and CDR2 (germline): LNHDA, SQIVND (reference sequence). The CDR3 runs 15 residues. The CDR3 protein is CASRLQDYPSYEQYF. The CDR3 DNA is TGTGCCAGTAGGCTACAGGACTATCCTTCCTACGAGCAGTACTTC.

This clone showed up just a few times. The chain uses TRBV30 and TRBJ2-3, with 8 bases matching TRBD1. The CDR3 sequence is 14 residues long. Germline V CDR1 and CDR2: GTSNPN, SVGIG (reference sequence). V lost 0 bases, J lost 3 bases, and 2 bases stayed unmatched. CDR3 sequence reads: CAWSVGQGTDTQYF. DNA of the CDR3: TGTGCCTGGAGTGTAGGACAGGGTACAGATACGCAGTATTTT.

The CDR3 sequence: CASSTGQGANEKLFF. In DNA, the CDR3 is TGTGCCAGCAGTACGGGACAGGGAGCTAATGAAAAACTGTTTTTT. The V and J genes are TRBV6-6 and TRBJ1-4, with 9 bases identical to TRBD1. CDR1 and CDR2 (germline): MNHNY, SVGAGI (reference sequence). With 5 bases clipped from V and 3 bases from J, the junction kept 4 bases outside the gene matches. The CDR3 extends over 15 amino acids.

The rearrangement joins TRBV6-1 to TRBJ2-1; maybe TRBD1 (6 bases). The V end was cut by 4 bases, the J end by 8 bases, with 15 bases between. This CDR3 is 14 amino acids long. Germline V gives CDR1 MNHNS, CDR2 SASEGT. This CDR3 is CASSVVLRGDEQFF. As DNA, the CDR3 is TGTGCCAGCAGTGTCGTCCTCAGGGGCGATGAGCAGTTCTTC.

This rearrangement joins TRBV6-5 to TRBJ1-4, with TRBD1 identical over 7 bases. V lost 2 bases, J lost 4 bases, and 4 bases stayed unmatched. Germline lookup yields CDR1 MNHEY and CDR2 SVGAGI. This CDR3 is 15 amino acids long. CDR3 sequence reads: CASSYRGTVNEKLFF. For the CDR3, the DNA is TGTGCCAGCAGTTACCGGGGGACAGTTAATGAAAAACTGTTTTTT.

The CDR3 region has the DNA TGTGCCAGCAGACTGCCGGGACAAACATACGAGCAGTACGTC. It translates to CASRLPGQTYEQYV. The chain has TRBV5-6 and TRBJ2-7; D may be TRBD1 (6 bases). Deletions cut 5 bases from V and 4 bases from J, with 16 bases between. Germline CDR1 SGHDT, CDR2 YYEEEE. CDR3 size: 14 residues.

The gene calls are TRBV21-1 and TRBJ1-4; no DNA check was done on the table's D call, TRBD1. TRBV21-1 is annotated as a pseudogene. The CDR3 is made up of 17 amino acids. CDR3 protein: CASSKGADSATNEKLFF. The CDR3 nucleotides are TGTGCCAGCAGCAAAGGGGCGGACAGTGCAACTAATGAAAAACTGTTTTTT.

CDR3 nucleotides: TGTGCCAGCAGCCAGGGGCAGGTAACCTACGAGCAGTACGTC. This sequence encodes CASSQGQVTYEQYV. The chain employs TRBV7-8 and TRBJ2-7; TRBD1 might be the D (6 bases). V was pared by 5 bases and J by 2 bases, with 13 bases between. This CDR3 region has 14 residues. Germline assignment: CDR1 SGHVS and CDR2 FQNEAQ.

This clone has a handful of counts. The gene calls are TRBV7-2 and TRBJ1-5; 7 bases align to TRBD1. The ends lost 5 bases at V and 2 bases at J; junction bases unmatched: 9. Germline-derived CDR1 and CDR2 are SGHTA and FQGNSA. The CDR3 consists of 16 residues. The CDR3 protein is CASSPGTVGGNQPQHF. The DNA of the CDR3 is TGTGCCAGCAGCCCCGGGACAGTGGGTGGCAATCAGCCCCAGCATTTT.

CDR3 nucleotide sequence: TGTGCCAGTAGTATCGGGGGGACAGGGCGAGCCGAGCAGTACTTC. This encodes CASSIGGTGRAEQYF. This chain connects TRBV19 to TRBJ2-7, with 9 bases matching TRBD1. From germline, CDR1 is LNHDA and CDR2 SQIVND (reference sequence). V dropped 3 bases and J dropped 6; count of bases not matched to a gene: 9. The CDR3 has 15 amino acids.

J is TRBJ1-6 and V is TRBV2, with 7 bases that match TRBD1. This CDR3 is 14 amino acids long. The V gene's germline CDR1 is SNHLY and CDR2 FYNNEI. The V segment lost 4 bases and the J segment 11 bases; nucleotides outside the gene matches: 8. CDR3 amino acids: CASSGTGGRTPLHF. In DNA form, the CDR3 reads TGTGCCAGCAGTGGGACAGGCGGCAGGACACCCCTCCACTTT.

J is TRBJ2-7 and V is TRBV11-3; unclear D gene. Germline V gene sequence: CDR1 SGHNT, CDR2 YENEEA. V lost 0 bases and J lost 3, with 12 bases in between. This CDR3 is 15 amino acids long. The CDR3 region is CASSLEGRLGYEQYF. The CDR3 DNA is TGTGCCAGCAGCTTAGAGGGCAGGCTGGGCTACGAGCAGTACTTC.

This clone has a handful of counts. V and J are TRBV20-1 and TRBJ2-7; D ambiguous. The CDR3 consists of 11 residues. The V end was cut by 2 bases, the J end by 8 bases, with 10 bases between. CDR1 and CDR2 (germline): DFQATT, SNEGSKA (reference sequence). The CDR3 reads CSARIGAQQYV. The CDR3 bases are TGCAGTGCTAGAATCGGTGCACAGCAGTACGTC.

This sequence joins TRBV2 and TRBJ2-1, with 9 bases aligning to TRBD1. The junction had 6 bases not matched to a gene; V was cut back by 6 bases and J by 6 bases. The CDR3 runs 14 residues. The germline gives CDR1 SNHLY, CDR2 FYNNEI. The CDR3 region is CASRRQGGGNEQFF. Here the CDR3 DNA reads TGTGCCAGCAGGAGACAGGGGGGAGGCAATGAGCAGTTCTTC.

V usage is TRBV9 and J usage is TRBJ1-2; TRBD1 matches at 9 bases. The CDR3 is 16 amino acids. From germline, CDR1 is SGDLS and CDR2 YYNGEE. V lost 2 bases and J lost 2; bases outside the gene matches: 7. CDR3 protein: CASSVYSGTGNYGYTF. The DNA for the CDR3 is TGTGCCAGCAGCGTTTATTCCGGGACAGGGAACTATGGCTACACCTTC. The entire variable domain, with the rest obtained from reference TRBV9 and TRBJ1-2, is as follows: DSGVTQTPKHLITATGQRVTLRCSPRSGDLSVYWYQQSLDQGLQFLIQYYNGEERAKGNILERFSAQQFPDLHSELNLSSLELGDSALYFCASSVYSGTGNYGYTFGSGTRLTVV.

The chain links TRBV28 to TRBJ1-6; D remains ambiguous. Trimming cost V 3 bases and J 10 bases, with 13 bases left between them. The germline V gene has CDR1 MDHEN and CDR2 SYDVKM. The CDR3 loop spans 14 amino acids. CDR3 DNA sequence: TGTGCCAGCAGTTTGGGAGGGAGCGTCTCACCCCTCCACTTT. It encodes CASSLGGSVSPLHF.

This clone has more than one count but fewer than ten. The V call is TRBV6-5, the J call TRBJ1-2, with D perhaps TRBD1 (5 bases). Per the germline V gene, CDR1 is MNHEY and CDR2 is SVGAGI. V was pared by 1 base and J by 2 bases, with 14 bases between. The CDR3 length is 16 residues. CDR3 coding DNA: TGTGCCAGCAGTTACTACGGCGACGGGGGAAACTATGGCTACACCTTC. As protein: CASSYYGDGGNYGYTF.

This clone was recorded a few times. The CDR3 is CASSQTEGNTIYF. The CDR3 DNA follows: TGTGCCAGCAGTCAGACAGAGGGAAACACCATATATTTT. The chain recombines TRBV6-5 with TRBJ1-3, with a weak D call TRBD1 (5 bases). Trimming removed 5 bases from V and 4 bases from J, with 9 bases in between. From germline, CDR1 is MNHEY and CDR2 SVGAGI. CDR3 length: 13 amino acids.